The T cell receptor (beta chain) described here comes from a study of spatial heterogeneity in lung cancer. Time point noted: sample taken at primary tumor resection. The donor group consisted of some 70 patients who had untreated, early-stage non-small cell lung cancer. In TCRdb, the 5' RACE reads were re-called with MiXCR into one record per CDR3 protein. This table holds 30,000 to 40,000 distinct CDR3 sequences, around 3.1% found once. This clonotype was seen ten or more times. The CDR3 consists of 13 residues. Between the trimmed V and J ends, which lost 7 bases and 2 bases, there was a span of 9 bases. Germline V gene lookup returns CDR1 SNHLY and CDR2 FYNNEI.

The chain recombines TRBV2 with TRBJ1-3; D call uncertain. The TCR sequence derives from a male donor with early-stage non-small cell lung cancer. The source was normal lung tissue next to the tumor, collected at surgery. CDR3 bases: TGTGCCAGCATAACAGCTGCTGGAAACACCATATATTTT. This gives the protein CASITAAGNTIYF.